Listed here are 22 T cell receptor beta chains from one sample, sequenced in a study of shared clonotypes between healthy human individuals. TCRdb keeps only in-frame clones here, not all; method: immunoSEQ multiplex PCR. The table lists 1,500,000 or so clones, roughly 97% of them singletons, with 0.95% to 1.5% in the top ten. Sequencing was performed on naive CD4+ T cells sorted from blood. Stated subset: CD45RA+ positively selected. These receptors came from a man aged 25-45 years in good health.

The V and J genes are TRBV7-9 and TRBJ2-1; 11 bases map to TRBD2. In germline, CDR1 is SEHNR, CDR2 FQNEAQ (reference sequence). V trimming: 4 bases; J trimming: 2 bases; junction bases outside the gene matches: 7. This CDR3 spans 17 amino acids. CDR3 sequence reads: CASSSRLAGRTYNEQFF. DNA for the CDR3: TGTGCCAGCAGCTCCAGACTAGCGGGACGAACCTACAATGAGCAGTTCTTC.

The chain joins TRBV9 to TRBJ1-3; 9 positions match TRBD1. Germline lookup yields CDR1 SGDLS and CDR2 YYNGEE. The CDR3 length is 16 residues. V lost 3 bases, J lost 2 bases, and 6 bases stayed unmatched. The CDR3 coding sequence is TGTGCCAGCAGCGAACAGGGGGCGATACCTGGAAACACCATATATTTT. It specifies CASSEQGAIPGNTIYF.

The genes are TRBV9 and TRBJ1-1, with D uncertain. V was pared by 3 bases and J by 3 bases, with 9 bases between. The CDR3 runs to 13 residues. Germline V gives CDR1 SGDLS, CDR2 YYNGEE. In DNA, the CDR3 is TGTGCCAGCAGCGCGGACGGGGACACTGAAGCTTTCTTT. Translation: CASSADGDTEAFF.

V usage is TRBV30 and J usage is TRBJ2-2, with TRBD2 as a possible D gene (6 bases). CDR3 length: 17 amino acids. V was cut by 3 bases and J by 5 bases, with 22 bases left in between. Per the germline V gene, CDR1 is GTSNPN and CDR2 is SVGIG (reference sequence). CDR3: CAWRNWRRGPSTGELFF. CDR3 sequence (DNA): TGTGCCTGGAGGAATTGGCGGAGGGGCCCCTCAACCGGGGAGCTGTTTTTT.

The chain couples TRBV9 to TRBJ1-2; D ambiguous. Germline CDR1 reads SGDLS; CDR2 reads YYNGEE. Deletions cut 0 bases from V and 1 base from J, with 10 bases between. The CDR3 runs to 15 residues. The CDR3 loop reads CASSVEGALNYGYTF. CDR3 coding DNA: TGTGCCAGCAGCGTAGAAGGAGCTCTTAACTATGGCTACACCTTC.

V and J are TRBV6-5 and TRBJ2-1; 7 bases match TRBD1. The CDR3 contains 14 residues. J gave up 5 bases and V 0 bases, and 1 base lay outside the gene matches. Germline V gives CDR1 MNHEY, CDR2 SVGAGI. CDR3 loop: CASSYSGTDNEQFF. CDR3 coding DNA: TGTGCCAGCAGTTACTCCGGGACAGACAATGAGCAGTTCTTC.

The J gene is TRBJ2-2, the V gene TRBV5-6; 9 nucleotides align to TRBD1. The CDR3 has 17 amino acids. Trimming took 4 bases from V and 3 from J; bases not matched to a gene: 10. Germline V CDR1 and CDR2: SGHDT, YYEEEE. For the CDR3, the DNA is TGTGCCAGCAGCCGAACCCGAGACAGGGGGGACACCGGGGAGCTGTTTTTT. As protein: CASSRTRDRGDTGELFF.

V and J are TRBV5-4 and TRBJ1-4; no firm D call. The V gene lost 4 bases and the J gene lost 5 bases, with 18 bases spanning the gap. CDR1 and CDR2 (germline): SGHNT, YYREEE (reference sequence). There are 16 residues in the CDR3. CDR3 sequence: CASSPSRHSSNEKLFF. The CDR3 region has the DNA TGTGCCAGCAGCCCGTCCCGGCACAGCTCCAATGAAAAACTGTTTTTT.

This chain joins TRBV11-1 and TRBJ2-3; possibly TRBD2 for D (6 bases). Trimming took 5 bases from V and 5 from J, leaving 11 bases between them. CDR1 is SGHAT and CDR2 is FQDESV in the germline V gene (reference sequence). This CDR3 contains 13 residues. CDR3 amino acids: CASSPSGGDTQYF. For the CDR3, the DNA is TGTGCCAGCAGCCCCTCCGGGGGAGATACGCAGTATTTT.

The chain uses TRBV29-1 and TRBJ2-1; TRBD1 matches at 11 bases. J was trimmed by 8 bases and V by 7 bases; bases with no gene match: 4. The V gene's germline CDR1 is SQVTM and CDR2 ANQGSEA. The CDR3 runs 12 residues. In nucleotides, the CDR3 is TGCAGCGGGGACAGGGGGAGGGATGAGCAGTTCTTC. The encoded protein is CSGDRGRDEQFF.

The chain's CDR3 is CASATGMSTEAFF. The DNA of the CDR3 is TGTGCCAGCGCGACAGGGATGAGCACTGAAGCTTTCTTT. The chain links TRBV6-5 to TRBJ1-1; 7 positions match TRBD1. CDR3 length: 13 amino acids. The J segment lost 4 bases and the V segment lost 8 bases, leaving 7 bases of the junction unmatched. CDR1 MNHEY and CDR2 SVGAGI come from the germline V gene.

The chain is built from TRBV2 and TRBJ1-5; D may be TRBD1 (5 bases). Trimming cost V 5 bases and J 0 bases, with 14 bases left between them. Germline V lookup: CDR1 SNHLY, CDR2 FYNNEI. The CDR3 loop spans 16 amino acids. The CDR3 DNA is TGTGCCAGCAGTTTCAGGGTCGCGGGTAGCAATCAGCCCCAGCATTTT. Translated, it gives CASSFRVAGSNQPQHF.

The gene calls are TRBV28 and TRBJ2-4; TRBD1 agrees at 12 bases. The J segment lost 0 bases and the V segment lost 2 bases, leaving 11 bases of the junction unmatched. This CDR3 contains 20 residues. Germline CDR1 and CDR2: MDHEN and SYDVKM. The CDR3 DNA sequence: TGTGCCAGCAGTTTACTTCCGGGACAGGGGGCATCCCTAGCCAAAAACATTCAGTACTTC. This translates into CASSLLPGQGASLAKNIQYF. Variable domain in full (rest from reference TRBV28 and TRBJ2-4): DVKVTQSSRYLVKRTGEKVFLECVQDMDHENMFWYRQDPGLGLRLIYFSYDVKMKEKGDIPEGYSVSREKKERFSLILESASTNQTSMYLCASSLLPGQGASLAKNIQYFGAGTRLSVL.

The V and J genes are TRBV7-9 and TRBJ1-1; a weak D match, TRBD1 (5 bases). The CDR3 extends over 16 amino acids. CDR1 and CDR2 (germline): SEHNR, FQNEAQ (reference sequence). V was trimmed by 4 bases and J by 0 bases, leaving 15 bases between them. The CDR3 coding sequence is TGTGCCAGCAGCTCCCCCGTGGGGGGTCTGAACACTGAAGCTTTCTTT. This codes for CASSSPVGGLNTEAFF.

This chain joins TRBV21-1 and TRBJ1-1; TRBD1, the D gene given by the table, was not confirmed from the DNA. TRBV21-1 is a listed pseudogene. The CDR3 is made up of 15 amino acids. CDR3 loop: CASSKGPQGWTEAFF. CDR3 bases: TGTGCCAGCAGCAAAGGACCCCAGGGTTGGACTGAAGCTTTCTTT.

V and J are TRBV29-1 and TRBJ2-1; 8 bases match TRBD2. With 2 bases clipped from V and 4 bases from J, the junction kept 7 bases outside the gene matches. There are 15 residues in the CDR3. Per the germline V gene, CDR1 is SQVTM and CDR2 is ANQGSEA. The CDR3 spells CSVEILSGMYNEQFF. The CDR3 DNA sequence: TGCAGCGTTGAAATCCTTAGCGGGATGTACAATGAGCAGTTCTTC.

The rearrangement links TRBV5-1 to TRBJ2-5, with D possibly matching TRBD1 (6 bases). Germline loops: CDR1 SGHRS, CDR2 YFSETQ. With 0 bases removed from V and 5 bases from J, the gap between germline ends came to 14 bases. The CDR3 is made up of 15 amino acids. The CDR3 sequence is CASSLGATGWETQYF. The CDR3 coding sequence is TGCGCCAGCAGCTTGGGGGCAACAGGGTGGGAGACCCAGTACTTC. Based on the CDR3 plus reference TRBV5-1 and TRBJ2-5, the full variable domain is KAGVTQTPRYLIKTRGQQVTLSCSPISGHRSVSWYQQTPGQGLQFLFEYFSETQRNKGNFPGRFSGRQFSNSRSEMNVSTLELGDSALYLCASSLGATGWETQYFGPGTRLLVL.

CDR3 sequence: CASSPSLGTVTEKLFF. CDR3 DNA: TGTGCCAGCAGCCCCAGCTTAGGGACAGTGACCGAAAAACTGTTTTTT. The chain couples TRBV14 to TRBJ1-4; 7 nucleotides line up with TRBD1. The CDR3 is 16 residues long. The V gene's germline CDR1 is SGHDN and CDR2 FVKESK. Germline trimming cut 4 bases from V and 8 bases from J; bases unmatched to any gene: 13.

The chain links TRBV2 to TRBJ2-5; 13 bases match TRBD2. The germline CDR1 and CDR2 sequences are SNHLY and FYNNEI. Germline trimming cut 4 bases from V and 5 bases from J; bases unmatched to any gene: 7. This CDR3 is built from 16 residues. The CDR3 here is CASSGLAGGWVETQYF. CDR3 bases: TGTGCCAGCAGTGGACTAGCGGGAGGTTGGGTGGAGACCCAGTACTTC.

V and J are TRBV19 and TRBJ1-3, with 8 bases fitting TRBD1. This CDR3 spans 13 amino acids. Germline loops: CDR1 LNHDA, CDR2 SQIVND (reference sequence). Unmatched junction bases numbered 0, after V lost 6 bases and J lost 2 bases. CDR3 in DNA: TGTGCCAGTAGGGACAGGGCTGGAAACACCATATATTTT. Amino acids: CASRDRAGNTIYF.

The chain couples TRBV29-1 to TRBJ2-3, with D possibly TRBD2 on 6 matching bases. Germline values: CDR1 SQVTM, CDR2 ANQGSEA. V lost 1 base and J 0 bases, leaving 17 bases between the germline ends. This CDR3 is 17 amino acids long. CDR3 in amino acids: CSVEGNGEVASTDTQYF. As DNA, the CDR3 is TGCAGCGTTGAAGGAAACGGGGAGGTCGCTAGCACAGATACGCAGTATTTT.

The V call is TRBV7-6, the J call TRBJ2-1, with 9 bases matching TRBD2. CDR1 SGHVS and CDR2 FNYEAQ come from the germline V gene. The CDR3 loop spans 17 amino acids. V was pared by 5 bases and J by 0 bases, with 8 bases of the junction left unmatched. CDR3 sequence: CASSPLAGVSSYNEQFF. CDR3 bases: TGTGCCAGCAGCCCACTAGCGGGCGTCAGCTCCTACAATGAGCAGTTCTTC.